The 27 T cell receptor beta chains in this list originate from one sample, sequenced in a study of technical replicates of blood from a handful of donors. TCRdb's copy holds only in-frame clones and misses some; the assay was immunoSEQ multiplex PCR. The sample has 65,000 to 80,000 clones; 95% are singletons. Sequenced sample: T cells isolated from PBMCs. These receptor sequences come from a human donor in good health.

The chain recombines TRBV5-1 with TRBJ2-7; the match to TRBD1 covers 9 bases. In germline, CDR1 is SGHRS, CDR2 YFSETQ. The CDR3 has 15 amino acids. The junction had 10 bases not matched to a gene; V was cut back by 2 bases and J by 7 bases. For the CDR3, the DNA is TGCGCCAGCAGCTTTAATCCGGGACAGGGTAAAGAGCAGTACTTC. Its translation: CASSFNPGQGKEQYF.

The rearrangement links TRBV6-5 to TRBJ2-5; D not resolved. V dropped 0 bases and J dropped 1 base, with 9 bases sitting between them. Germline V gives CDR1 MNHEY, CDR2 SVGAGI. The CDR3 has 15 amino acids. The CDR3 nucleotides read TGTGCCAGCAGTTACTCGGGCCGACCCCAAGAGACCCAGTACTTC. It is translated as CASSYSGRPQETQYF.

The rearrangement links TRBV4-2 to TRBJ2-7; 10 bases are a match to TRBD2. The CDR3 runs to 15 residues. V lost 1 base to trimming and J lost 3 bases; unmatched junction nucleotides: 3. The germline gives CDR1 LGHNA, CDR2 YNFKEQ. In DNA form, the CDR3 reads TGTGCCAGCAGCCAAGCTAGCGGGAGCCGCTACGAGCAGTACTTC. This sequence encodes CASSQASGSRYEQYF.

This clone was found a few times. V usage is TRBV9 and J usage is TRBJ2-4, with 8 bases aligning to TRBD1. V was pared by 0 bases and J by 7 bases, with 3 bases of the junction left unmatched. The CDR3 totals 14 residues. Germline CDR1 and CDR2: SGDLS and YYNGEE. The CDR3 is CASSVGAGGNIQYF. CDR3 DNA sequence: TGTGCCAGCAGCGTAGGTGCAGGGGGCAACATTCAGTACTTC.

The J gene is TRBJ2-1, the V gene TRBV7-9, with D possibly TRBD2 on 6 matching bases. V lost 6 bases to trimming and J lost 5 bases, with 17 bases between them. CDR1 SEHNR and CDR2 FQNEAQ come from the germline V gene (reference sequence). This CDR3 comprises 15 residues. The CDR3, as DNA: TGTGCCAGCAGACTAGCTGGATCCGTAAACAATGAGCAGTTCTTC. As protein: CASRLAGSVNNEQFF.

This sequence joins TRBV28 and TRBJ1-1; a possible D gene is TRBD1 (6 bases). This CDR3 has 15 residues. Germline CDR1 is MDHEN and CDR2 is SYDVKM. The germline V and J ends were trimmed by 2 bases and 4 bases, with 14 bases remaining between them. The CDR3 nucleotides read TGTGCCAGCAGTTTAATACAGGGTGAGGGCACTGAAGCTTTCTTT. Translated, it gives CASSLIQGEGTEAFF.

CDR3 nucleotide sequence: TGTGCCAGCAGCCTAAGTGGACAGCGCGGAAACACCATATATTTT. It is translated as CASSLSGQRGNTIYF. This rearrangement joins TRBV7-6 to TRBJ1-3, with TRBD1 as a possible D gene (6 bases). The CDR3 has 15 residues. CDR1 and CDR2 from the germline V gene are SGHVS and FNYEAQ. Trimming took 5 bases from V and 4 from J, leaving 15 bases between them.

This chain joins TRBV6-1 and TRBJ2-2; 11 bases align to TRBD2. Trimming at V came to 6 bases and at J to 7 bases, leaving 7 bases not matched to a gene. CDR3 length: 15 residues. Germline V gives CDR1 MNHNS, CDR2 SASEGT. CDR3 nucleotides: TGTGCCAGCAGCCATAGCGGGAGGGCCATCGGGGAGCTGTTTTTT. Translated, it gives CASSHSGRAIGELFF.

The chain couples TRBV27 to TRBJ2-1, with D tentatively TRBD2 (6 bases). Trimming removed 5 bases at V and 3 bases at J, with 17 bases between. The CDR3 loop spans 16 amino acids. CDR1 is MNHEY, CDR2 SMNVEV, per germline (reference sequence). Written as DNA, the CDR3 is TGTGCCAGCAGTGGCCTTCGGGGGTCCGTCTACAATGAGCAGTTCTTC. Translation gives CASSGLRGSVYNEQFF.

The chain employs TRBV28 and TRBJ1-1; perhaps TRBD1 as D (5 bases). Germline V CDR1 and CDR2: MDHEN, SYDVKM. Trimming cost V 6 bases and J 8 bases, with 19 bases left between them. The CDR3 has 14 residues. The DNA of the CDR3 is TGTGCCAGCAGCGGGGGACTTAGACTACAAGAAGCTTTCTTT. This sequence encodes CASSGGLRLQEAFF. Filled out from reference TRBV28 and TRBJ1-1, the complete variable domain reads DVKVTQSSRYLVKRTGEKVFLECVQDMDHENMFWYRQDPGLGLRLIYFSYDVKMKEKGDIPEGYSVSREKKERFSLILESASTNQTSMYLCASSGGLRLQEAFFGQGTRLTVV.

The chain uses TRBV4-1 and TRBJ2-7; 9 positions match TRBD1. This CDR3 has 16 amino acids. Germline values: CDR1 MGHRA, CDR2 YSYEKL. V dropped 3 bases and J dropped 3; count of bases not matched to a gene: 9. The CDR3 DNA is TGCGCCAGCAGCCAGACAGGGACAGGGACCCTCTACGAGCAGTACTTC. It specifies CASSQTGTGTLYEQYF.

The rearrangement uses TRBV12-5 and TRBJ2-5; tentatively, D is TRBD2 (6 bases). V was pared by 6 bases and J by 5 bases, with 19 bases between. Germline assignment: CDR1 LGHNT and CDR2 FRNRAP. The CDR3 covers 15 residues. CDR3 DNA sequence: TGTGCTAGTGGACTGGGGACTTCTAACGGGGAGACCCAGTACTTC. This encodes CASGLGTSNGETQYF.

The CDR3 reads CASSFTGAGNTIYF. The CDR3 region has the DNA TGTGCCAGCAGCTTTACAGGGGCTGGAAACACCATATATTTT. This chain links TRBV11-3 with TRBJ1-3; TRBD1 matches 7 bases. This CDR3 region has 14 residues. V shed 3 bases, J shed 2 bases, and the junction held 1 base outside the gene matches. The germline gives CDR1 SGHNT, CDR2 YENEEA.

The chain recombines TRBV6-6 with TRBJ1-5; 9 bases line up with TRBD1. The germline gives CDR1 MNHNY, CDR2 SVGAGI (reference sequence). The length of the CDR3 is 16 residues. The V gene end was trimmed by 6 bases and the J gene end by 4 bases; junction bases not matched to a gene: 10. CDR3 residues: CASRPQIGQGNQPQHF. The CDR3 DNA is TGTGCCAGCAGGCCTCAAATAGGACAGGGGAATCAGCCCCAGCATTTT.

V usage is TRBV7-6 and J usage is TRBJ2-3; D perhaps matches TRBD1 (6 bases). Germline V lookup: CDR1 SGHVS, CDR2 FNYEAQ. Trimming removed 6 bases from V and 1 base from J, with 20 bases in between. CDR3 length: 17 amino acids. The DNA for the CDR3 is TGTGCCAGCAGGTCCCAACAGGGTAGTTTGGGCACAGATACGCAGTATTTT. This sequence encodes CASRSQQGSLGTDTQYF. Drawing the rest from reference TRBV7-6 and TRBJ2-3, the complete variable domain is GAGVSQSPRYKVTKRGQDVALRCDPISGHVSLYWYRQALGQGPEFLTYFNYEAQQDKSGLPNDRFSAERPEGSISTLTIQRTEQRDSAMYRCASRSQQGSLGTDTQYFGPGTRLTVL.

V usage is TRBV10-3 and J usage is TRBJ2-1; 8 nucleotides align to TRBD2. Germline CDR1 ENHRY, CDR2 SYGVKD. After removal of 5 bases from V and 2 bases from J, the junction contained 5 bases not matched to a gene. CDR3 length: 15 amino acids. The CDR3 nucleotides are TGTGCCATCAGTAATCCGGGACTAGCCTACAATGAGCAGTTCTTC. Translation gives CAISNPGLAYNEQFF.

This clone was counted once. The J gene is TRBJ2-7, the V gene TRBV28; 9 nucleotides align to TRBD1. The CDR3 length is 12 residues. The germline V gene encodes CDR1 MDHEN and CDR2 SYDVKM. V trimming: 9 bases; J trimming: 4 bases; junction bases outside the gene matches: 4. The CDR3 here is CASGTGRYEQYF. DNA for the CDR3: TGTGCCAGTGGGACAGGGAGATACGAGCAGTACTTC.

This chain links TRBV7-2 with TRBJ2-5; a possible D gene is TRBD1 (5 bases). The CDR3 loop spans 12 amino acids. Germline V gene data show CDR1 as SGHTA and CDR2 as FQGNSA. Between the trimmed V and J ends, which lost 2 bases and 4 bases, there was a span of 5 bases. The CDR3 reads CASSLRGETQYF. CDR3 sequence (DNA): TGTGCCAGCAGCTTAAGGGGAGAGACCCAGTACTTC.

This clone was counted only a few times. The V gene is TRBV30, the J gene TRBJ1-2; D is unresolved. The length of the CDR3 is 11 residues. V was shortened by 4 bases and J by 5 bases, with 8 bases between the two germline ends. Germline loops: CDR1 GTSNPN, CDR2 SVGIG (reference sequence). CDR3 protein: CAWTWRYGYTF. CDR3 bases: TGTGCCTGGACTTGGCGGTATGGCTACACCTTC.

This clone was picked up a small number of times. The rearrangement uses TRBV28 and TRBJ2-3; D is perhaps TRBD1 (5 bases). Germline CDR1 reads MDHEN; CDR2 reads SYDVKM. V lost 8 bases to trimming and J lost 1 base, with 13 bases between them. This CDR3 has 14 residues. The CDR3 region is CASAGHSRTDTQYF. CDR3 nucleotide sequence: TGTGCCAGCGCCGGACACAGCCGCACAGATACGCAGTATTTT.

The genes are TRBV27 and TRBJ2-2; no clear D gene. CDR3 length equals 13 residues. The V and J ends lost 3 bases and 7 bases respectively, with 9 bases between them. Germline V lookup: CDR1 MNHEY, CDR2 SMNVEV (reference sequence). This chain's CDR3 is CASSFDWLGELFF. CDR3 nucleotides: TGTGCCAGCAGTTTCGACTGGCTCGGGGAGCTGTTTTTT.

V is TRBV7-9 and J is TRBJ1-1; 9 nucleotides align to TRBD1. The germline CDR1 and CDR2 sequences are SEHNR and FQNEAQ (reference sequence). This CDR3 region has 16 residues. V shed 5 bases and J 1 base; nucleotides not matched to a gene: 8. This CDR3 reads CASSHHPGQGNTEAFF. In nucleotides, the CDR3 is TGTGCCAGCAGCCACCATCCGGGACAGGGGAACACTGAAGCTTTCTTT.

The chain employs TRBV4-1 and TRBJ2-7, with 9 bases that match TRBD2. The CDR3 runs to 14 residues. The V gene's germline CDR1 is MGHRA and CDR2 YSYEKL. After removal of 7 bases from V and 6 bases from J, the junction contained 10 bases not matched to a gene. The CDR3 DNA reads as TGCGCCAGCACCTTAGCGGGAGTAACTGGCGAGCAGTACTTC. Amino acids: CASTLAGVTGEQYF.

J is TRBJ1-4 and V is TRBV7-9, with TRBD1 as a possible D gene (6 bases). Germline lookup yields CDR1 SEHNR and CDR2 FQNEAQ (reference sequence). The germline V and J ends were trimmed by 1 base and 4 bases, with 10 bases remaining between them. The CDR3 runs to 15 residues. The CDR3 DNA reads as TGTGCCAGCAGCTTAGAGGCAGGGGTTAATGAAAAACTGTTTTTT. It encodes CASSLEAGVNEKLFF.

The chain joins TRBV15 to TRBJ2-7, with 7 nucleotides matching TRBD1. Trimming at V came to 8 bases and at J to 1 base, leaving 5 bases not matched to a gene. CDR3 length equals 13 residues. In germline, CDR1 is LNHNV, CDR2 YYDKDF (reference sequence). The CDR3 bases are TGTGCCACCCGACAGGGCCAGTCCTACGAGCAGTACTTC. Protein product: CATRQGQSYEQYF.

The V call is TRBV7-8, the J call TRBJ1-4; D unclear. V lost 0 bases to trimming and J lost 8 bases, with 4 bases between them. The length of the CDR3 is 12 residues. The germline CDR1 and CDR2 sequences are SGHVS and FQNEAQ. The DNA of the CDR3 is TGTGCCAGCAGCTTAGCTATAGAAAAACTGTTTTTT. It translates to CASSLAIEKLFF.

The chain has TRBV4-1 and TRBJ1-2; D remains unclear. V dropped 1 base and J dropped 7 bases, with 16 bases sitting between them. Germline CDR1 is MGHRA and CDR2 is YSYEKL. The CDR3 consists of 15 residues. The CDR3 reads CASSQAIGLLPGYTF. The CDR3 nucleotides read TGCGCCAGCAGCCAAGCCATCGGACTGCTCCCTGGCTACACCTTC.